This TCR beta chain came from a study of beta chain features in type 1 diabetes. Study-level results: Across all four CD4+ subsets, people with type 1 diabetes showed modestly shorter TCRB CDR3s.

This clone was recorded a few times. Its antigen is currently unknown. The authors reverse transcribed all of the isolated RNA, so sequencing captured expressed TCRB transcripts. Clones were sequenced by immunoSEQ multiplex PCR, and TCRdb holds only the in-frame ones, with some missing. The sample includes 240,000 or so clones, approximately 20% seen only once; the top ten take around 0.03%. Germline CDR1 is LGHNA and CDR2 is YNFKEQ. Trimming removed 5 bases from V and 4 bases from J, with 12 bases in between. CDR3 length: 14 residues. The chain is built from TRBV4-2 and TRBJ1-5; D perhaps matches TRBD1 (5 bases). Material for sequencing was naive CD4+ T cells from blood. This receptor was identified in a woman aged 40-49 years with type 1 diabetes. CDR3 sequence reads: CASSGPGLNQPQHF. The CDR3 DNA is TGTGCCAGCAGCGGACCAGGGTTAAATCAGCCCCAGCATTTT.